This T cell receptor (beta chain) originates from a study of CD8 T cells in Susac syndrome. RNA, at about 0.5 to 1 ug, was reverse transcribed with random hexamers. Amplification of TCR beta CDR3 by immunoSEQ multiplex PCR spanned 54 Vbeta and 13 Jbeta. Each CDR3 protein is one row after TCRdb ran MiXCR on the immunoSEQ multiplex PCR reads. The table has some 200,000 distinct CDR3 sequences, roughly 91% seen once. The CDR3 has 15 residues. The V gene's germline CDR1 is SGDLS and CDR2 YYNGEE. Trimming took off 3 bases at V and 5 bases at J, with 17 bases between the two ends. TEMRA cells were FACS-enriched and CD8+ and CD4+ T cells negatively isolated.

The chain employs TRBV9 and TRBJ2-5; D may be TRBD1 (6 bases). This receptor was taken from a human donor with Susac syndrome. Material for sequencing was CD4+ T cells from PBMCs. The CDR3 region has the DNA TGTGCCAGCAGCGCACTACGAACAGGGCAGGAGACCCAGTACTTC. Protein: CASSALRTGQETQYF.